The sequence of this T cell receptor (beta chain) was determined in a study of blood T cell repertoires in COVID-19. At the level of the study: Samples of COVID-19 (acute and convalescent) were obtained from the United States, Italy and Spain.

Under the authors' procedure: Reference gene primer amplification yielded estimated nucleated cell counts. The repertoire was sequenced with immunoSEQ multiplex PCR; TCRdb's copy has only in-frame clones and lacks some. That table is the source of V, J and clone size, and D and trimming were worked out from the DNA. The sample records 80,000 to 90,000 clones, 65% to 80% being singletons. The CDR3 consists of 13 residues. Trimming left V 4 bases short and J 3 bases short, with 9 bases between. In germline, CDR1 is LNHDA, CDR2 SQIVND (reference sequence). V usage is TRBV19 and J usage is TRBJ2-5; D possibly corresponds to TRBD1 (5 bases). The TCR was taken from a man aged 65 to 79 with acute or convalescent COVID-19. What was sequenced was peripheral blood. DNA of the CDR3: TGTGCCAGTAGTAGCGGACATAAAGAGACCCAGTACTTC. Encoded protein: CASSSGHKETQYF.